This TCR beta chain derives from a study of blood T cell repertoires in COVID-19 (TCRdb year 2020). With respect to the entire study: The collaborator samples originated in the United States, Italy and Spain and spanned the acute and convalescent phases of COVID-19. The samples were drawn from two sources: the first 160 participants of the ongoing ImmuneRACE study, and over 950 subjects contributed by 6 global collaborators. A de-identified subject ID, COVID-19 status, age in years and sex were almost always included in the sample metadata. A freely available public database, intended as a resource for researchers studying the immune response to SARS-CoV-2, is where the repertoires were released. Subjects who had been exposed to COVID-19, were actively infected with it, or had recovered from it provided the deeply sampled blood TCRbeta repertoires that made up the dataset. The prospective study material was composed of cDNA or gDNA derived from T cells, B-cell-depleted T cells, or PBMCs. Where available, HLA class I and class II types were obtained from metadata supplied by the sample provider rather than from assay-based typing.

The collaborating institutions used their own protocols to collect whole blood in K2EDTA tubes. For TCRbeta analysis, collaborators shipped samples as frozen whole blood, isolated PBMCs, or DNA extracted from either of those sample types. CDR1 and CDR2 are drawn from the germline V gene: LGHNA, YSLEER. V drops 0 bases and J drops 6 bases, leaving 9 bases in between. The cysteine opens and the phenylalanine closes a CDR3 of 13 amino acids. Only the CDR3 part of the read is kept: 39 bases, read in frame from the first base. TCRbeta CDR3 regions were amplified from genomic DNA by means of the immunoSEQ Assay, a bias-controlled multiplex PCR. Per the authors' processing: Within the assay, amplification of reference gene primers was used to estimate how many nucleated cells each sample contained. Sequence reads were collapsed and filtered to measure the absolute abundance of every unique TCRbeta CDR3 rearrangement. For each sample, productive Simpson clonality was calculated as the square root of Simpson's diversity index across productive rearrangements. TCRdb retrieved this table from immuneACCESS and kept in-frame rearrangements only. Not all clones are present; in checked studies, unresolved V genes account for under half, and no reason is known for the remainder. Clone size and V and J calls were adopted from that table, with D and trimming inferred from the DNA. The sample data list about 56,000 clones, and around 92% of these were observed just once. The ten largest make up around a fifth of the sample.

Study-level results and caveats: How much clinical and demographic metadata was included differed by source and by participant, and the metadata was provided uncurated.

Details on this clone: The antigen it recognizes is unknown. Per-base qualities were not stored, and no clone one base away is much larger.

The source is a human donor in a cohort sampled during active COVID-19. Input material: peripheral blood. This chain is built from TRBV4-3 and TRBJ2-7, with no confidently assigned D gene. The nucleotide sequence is TGCGCCAGCAGCCAAGATAGCATGGGCGAGCAGTACTTC. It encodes CASSQDSMGEQYF.